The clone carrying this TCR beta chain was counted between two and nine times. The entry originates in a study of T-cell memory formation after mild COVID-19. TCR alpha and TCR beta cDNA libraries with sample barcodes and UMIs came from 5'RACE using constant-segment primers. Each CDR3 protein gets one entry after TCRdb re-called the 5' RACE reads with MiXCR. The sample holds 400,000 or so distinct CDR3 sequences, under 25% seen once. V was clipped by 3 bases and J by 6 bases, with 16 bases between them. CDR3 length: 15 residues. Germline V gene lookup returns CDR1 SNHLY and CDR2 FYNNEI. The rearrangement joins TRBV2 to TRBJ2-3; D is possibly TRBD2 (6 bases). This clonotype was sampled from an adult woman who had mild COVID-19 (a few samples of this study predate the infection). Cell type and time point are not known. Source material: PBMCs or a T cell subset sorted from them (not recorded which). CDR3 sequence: CASSDGTGDRDTQYF. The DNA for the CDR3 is TGTGCCAGCAGTGACGGGACTGGGGACCGGGATACGCAGTATTTT.